A single sample gave rise to the 13 T cell receptor beta chains below, sequenced in a study of cytomegalovirus exposure and HLA in healthy donors. Clones were sequenced by immunoSEQ multiplex PCR, and TCRdb holds only the in-frame ones, with some missing. The profile shows under 150,000 clones, around nine tenths of them singletons. Material: PBMCs. The receptors derive from a man between 18 and 35 years old in good health and CMV-seropositive.

This chain links TRBV30 with TRBJ1-1; 7 bases agree with TRBD1. CDR3 length: 17 amino acids. Germline loops: CDR1 GTSNPN, CDR2 SVGIG (reference sequence). Unmatched junction bases numbered 13, after V lost 2 bases and J lost 1 base. The DNA of the CDR3 is TGTGCCTGGAGTCTCCCCGTGTGGGCAGGGGGGAACACTGAAGCTTTCTTT. Protein: CAWSLPVWAGGNTEAFF. Variable domain in full (rest from reference TRBV30 and TRBJ1-1): SQTIHQWPATLVQPVGSPLSLECTVEGTSNPNLYWYRQAAGRGLQLLFYSVGIGQISSEVPQNLSASRPQDRQFILSSKKLLLSDSGFYLCAWSLPVWAGGNTEAFFGQGTRLTVV.

The chain couples TRBV4-2 to TRBJ2-3; 8 nucleotides match TRBD2. The germline V gene encodes CDR1 LGHNA and CDR2 YNFKEQ. Trimming took 1 base from V and 3 from J; bases not matched to a gene: 6. This CDR3 is built from 16 residues. DNA of the CDR3: TGTGCCAGCAGCCAAGGTGCAGCGGGGGAGACAGATACGCAGTATTTT. It codes for CASSQGAAGETDTQYF.

The chain carries TRBV30 and TRBJ1-5; D is undetermined. This CDR3 comprises 14 residues. The ends were cut back, 0 bases at V and 2 bases at J, with 8 bases in the middle. From germline, CDR1 is GTSNPN and CDR2 SVGIG (reference sequence). The CDR3 spells CAWSVKLRNQPQHF. As DNA, the CDR3 is TGTGCCTGGAGTGTAAAGCTTCGCAATCAGCCCCAGCATTTT.

In DNA, the CDR3 is TGTGCCAGCAGTTACTTGTGGGAGAGAGGAGCTTTCTTT. Translated, it gives CASSYLWERGAFF. The V and J genes are TRBV6-6 and TRBJ1-1; D ambiguous. V lost 1 base to trimming and J lost 10 bases, with 13 bases between them. From germline, CDR1 is MNHNY and CDR2 SVGAGI (reference sequence). The CDR3 contains 13 residues.

The chain links TRBV14 to TRBJ2-6, with 8 bases aligning to TRBD1. With 4 bases clipped from V and 3 bases from J, the junction kept 17 bases outside the gene matches. This CDR3 comprises 20 residues. From germline, CDR1 is SGHDN and CDR2 FVKESK. The CDR3 here is CASSPFLPGTGILGANVLTF. In DNA, the CDR3 is TGTGCCAGCAGCCCCTTTCTACCCGGGACAGGAATCCTTGGGGCCAACGTCCTGACTTTC.

This chain links TRBV5-1 with TRBJ2-1; 7 positions match TRBD2. CDR1 SGHRS and CDR2 YFSETQ come from the germline V gene. The CDR3 is 15 residues long. V shed 4 bases, J shed 0 bases, and the junction held 4 bases outside the gene matches. The CDR3 nucleotides are TGCGCCAGCAGCGTAGAGCGGGGCTCCTACAATGAGCAGTTCTTC. Encoded protein: CASSVERGSYNEQFF.

The chain recombines TRBV11-2 with TRBJ2-7; perhaps TRBD1 as D (6 bases). V lost 3 bases and J lost 0, with 15 bases in between. In germline, CDR1 is SGHAT, CDR2 FQNNGV. This CDR3 is 16 amino acids long. CDR3 region: CASSFTGSLSSYEQYF. CDR3 sequence (DNA): TGTGCCAGCAGCTTCACAGGGTCTCTGAGCTCCTACGAGCAGTACTTC.

The V call is TRBV7-8, the J call TRBJ2-5, with a weak D call TRBD2 (6 bases). Germline V lookup: CDR1 SGHVS, CDR2 FQNEAQ. V lost 7 bases to trimming and J lost 5 bases, with 20 bases between them. CDR3 length: 15 amino acids. The CDR3 spells CASTNRILRGETQYF. The DNA of the CDR3 is TGTGCCAGCACCAACAGGATCCTCCGGGGGGAGACCCAGTACTTC.

The chain uses TRBV6-5 and TRBJ1-5, with D tentatively TRBD1 (6 bases). With 6 bases removed from V and 7 bases from J, the gap between germline ends came to 19 bases. The CDR3 contains 15 residues. Germline CDR1 reads MNHEY; CDR2 reads SVGAGI. The CDR3 DNA follows: TGTGCCAGCAGCCACTACCCTGAGGGGGAGCAGCCCCAGCATTTT. This codes for CASSHYPEGEQPQHF.

The chain uses TRBV2 and TRBJ2-2; no clear D. V lost 4 bases and J lost 4, with 16 bases in between. The CDR3 length is 16 residues. Germline V gene lookup returns CDR1 SNHLY and CDR2 FYNNEI. The CDR3 nucleotides read TGTGCCAGCAGTGTTGTTAGAGCGACCTCCACCGGGGAGCTGTTTTTT. Translated, it gives CASSVVRATSTGELFF.

V gene TRBV7-3 combines with J gene TRBJ2-1, with 7 bases aligning to TRBD2. Germline values: CDR1 SGHTA, CDR2 FQGTGA. V dropped 4 bases and J dropped 4; count of bases not matched to a gene: 7. CDR3 size: 15 residues. CDR3 sequence reads: CASSSGLVSYNEQFF. In DNA form, the CDR3 reads TGTGCCAGCAGCTCAGGACTAGTGTCATACAATGAGCAGTTCTTC.

This clone was found a few times. V is TRBV27 and J is TRBJ1-1; weak D call: TRBD1 (6 bases). The CDR3 loop spans 15 amino acids. Germline V gene lookup returns CDR1 MNHEY and CDR2 SMNVEV (reference sequence). Trimming stripped 5 bases from V and 0 bases from J, with 13 bases between. In DNA, the CDR3 is TGTGCCAGCAGTCCTCACAGGGACCTGAACACTGAAGCTTTCTTT. It is translated as CASSPHRDLNTEAFF.

The rearrangement uses TRBV5-1 and TRBJ2-3; 7 bases match TRBD1. Germline values: CDR1 SGHRS, CDR2 YFSETQ. The CDR3 runs 15 residues. V lost 4 bases and J lost 2; bases outside the gene matches: 7. The CDR3 here is CASSLRQGSTDTQYF. The CDR3 DNA follows: TGCGCCAGCAGCCTAAGACAGGGCTCCACAGATACGCAGTATTTT. Full variable domain (outside the CDR3, taken from reference TRBV5-1 and TRBJ2-3): KAGVTQTPRYLIKTRGQQVTLSCSPISGHRSVSWYQQTPGQGLQFLFEYFSETQRNKGNFPGRFSGRQFSNSRSEMNVSTLELGDSALYLCASSLRQGSTDTQYFGPGTRLTVL.